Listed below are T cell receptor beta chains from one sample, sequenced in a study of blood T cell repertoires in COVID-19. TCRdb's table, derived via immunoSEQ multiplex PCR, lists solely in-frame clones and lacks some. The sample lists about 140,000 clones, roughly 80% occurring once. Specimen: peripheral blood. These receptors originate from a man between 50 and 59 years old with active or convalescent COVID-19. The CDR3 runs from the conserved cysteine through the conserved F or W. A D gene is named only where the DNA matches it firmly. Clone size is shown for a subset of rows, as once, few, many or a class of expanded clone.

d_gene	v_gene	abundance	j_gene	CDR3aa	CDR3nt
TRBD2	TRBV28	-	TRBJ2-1	CASSSTSGPVNEQFF	TGTGCCAGCAGTTCGACTAGCGGTCCGGTCAATGAGCAGTTCTTC
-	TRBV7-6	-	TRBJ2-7	CASSPPGVRYEQYF	TGTGCCAGCAGCCCCCCCGGAGTACGCTACGAGCAGTACTTC
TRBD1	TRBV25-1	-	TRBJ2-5	CASSDRNRGRETQYF	TGTGCCAGCAGTGACCGAAACAGGGGGAGAGAGACCCAGTACTTC
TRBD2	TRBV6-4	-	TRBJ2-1	CASSDGVAGVDEQFF	TGTGCCAGCAGTGACGGGGTAGCGGGAGTAGATGAGCAGTTCTTC
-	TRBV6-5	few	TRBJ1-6	CASSTGPGVSPLHF	TGTGCCAGCAGCACAGGGCCAGGGGTTAGTCCCCTCCACTTT
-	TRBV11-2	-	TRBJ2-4	CASSPGPQGGKNIQYF	TGTGCCAGCAGCCCAGGGCCCCAAGGGGGCAAAAACATTCAGTACTTC
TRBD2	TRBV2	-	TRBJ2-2	CASKFASGRAGGTGELFF	TGTGCCAGCAAGTTCGCTAGCGGGAGGGCCGGGGGCACCGGGGAGCTGTTTTTT
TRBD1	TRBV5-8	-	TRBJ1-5	CASSLLLQGADQPQHF	TGTGCCAGCAGCTTACTTTTACAGGGGGCCGATCAGCCCCAGCATTTT
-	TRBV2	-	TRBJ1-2	CASREGNYGYTF	TGTGCCAGCAGGGAGGGGAACTATGGCTACACCTTC
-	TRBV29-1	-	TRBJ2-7	CSVESGQTYEQYF	TGCAGCGTTGAAAGCGGACAGACCTACGAGCAGTACTTC
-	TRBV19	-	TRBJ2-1	CASSIERQPYNEQFF	TGTGCCAGTAGTATCGAGAGACAGCCCTACAATGAGCAGTTCTTC
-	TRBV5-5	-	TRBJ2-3	CASSLDSASTDTQYF	TGTGCCAGCAGCTTGGATAGTGCTTCCACAGATACGCAGTATTTT
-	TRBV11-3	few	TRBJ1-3	CASSRDSGNTIYF	TGTGCCAGCAGCCGCGACTCTGGAAACACCATATATTTT
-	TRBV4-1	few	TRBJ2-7	CASSQDQVSYEQYF	TGCGCCAGCAGCCAAGACCAGGTCTCCTACGAGCAGTACTTC
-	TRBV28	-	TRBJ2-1	CASSPAYNEQFF	TGTGCCAGCAGCCCAGCCTACAATGAGCAGTTCTTC
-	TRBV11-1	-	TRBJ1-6	CASSFRKGLGSPLHF	TGTGCCAGCAGCTTTCGGAAGGGGCTGGGTTCACCCCTCCACTTT
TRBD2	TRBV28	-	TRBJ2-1	CASLDGGASGRGNEQFF	TGTGCCAGCCTCGACGGGGGGGCCAGCGGGAGGGGAAATGAGCAGTTCTTC
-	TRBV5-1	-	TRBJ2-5	CASSLVAYQETQYF	TGCGCCAGCAGCTTGGTAGCGTACCAAGAGACCCAGTACTTC
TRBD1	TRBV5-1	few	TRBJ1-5	CASSLGDSEFLSNQPQHF	TGCGCCAGCAGCTTAGGGGACAGCGAGTTTCTTAGCAATCAGCCCCAGCATTTT
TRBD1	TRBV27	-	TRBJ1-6	CASSPQGAGRHSPLHF	TGTGCCAGCAGTCCACAGGGGGCTGGGCGCCATTCACCCCTCCACTTT
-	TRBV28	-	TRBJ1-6	CASSLWGQYNSPLHF	TGTGCCAGCAGTTTATGGGGCCAGTATAATTCACCCCTCCACTTT
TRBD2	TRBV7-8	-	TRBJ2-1	CASRGLAGGLSSYNEQFF	TGTGCCAGCAGAGGACTAGCGGGAGGGCTCAGCTCCTACAATGAGCAGTTCTTC
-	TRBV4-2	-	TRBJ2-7	CASSQVRTGSYEQYF	TGTGCCAGCAGCCAAGTGCGAACTGGCTCCTACGAGCAGTACTTC
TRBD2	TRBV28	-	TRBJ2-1	CASSGGAGVPSYNEQFF	TGTGCCAGCAGTGGGGGTGCGGGAGTTCCCTCCTACAATGAGCAGTTCTTC
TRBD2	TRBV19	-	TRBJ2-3	CASSIGLAGDMTDTQYF	TGTGCCAGTAGTATAGGACTAGCGGGAGATATGACAGATACGCAGTATTTT
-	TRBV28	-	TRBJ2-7	CASSFLGGQPTYEQYF	TGTGCCAGCAGTTTCTTGGGGGGACAGCCCACCTACGAGCAGTACTTC
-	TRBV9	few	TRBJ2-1	CASSPVLWNEQFF	TGTGCCAGCAGCCCGGTTCTTTGGAATGAGCAGTTCTTC
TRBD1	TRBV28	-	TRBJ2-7	CASSYLYRDRAYYEQYF	TGTGCCAGCAGTTATCTATACCGGGACAGGGCTTACTACGAGCAGTACTTC
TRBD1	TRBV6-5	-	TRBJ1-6	CASSSLTGSGSPLHF	TGTGCCAGCAGTTCCCTGACAGGGAGTGGCTCACCCCTCCACTTT
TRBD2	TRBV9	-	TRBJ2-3	CASSARTSATDTQYF	TGTGCCAGCAGCGCGAGGACTAGCGCCACAGATACGCAGTATTTT
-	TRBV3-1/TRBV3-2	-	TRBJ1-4	CASSLAGLNEKLFF	TGTGCCAGCAGCCTGGCAGGGCTTAATGAAAAACTGTTTTTT
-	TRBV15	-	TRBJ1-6	CATSRSGQLNSPLHF	TGTGCCACCAGCAGATCGGGACAACTGAATTCACCCCTCCACTTT
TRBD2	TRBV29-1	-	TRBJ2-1	CSVRTSGSNNEQFF	TGCAGCGTACGGACTAGCGGAAGCAACAATGAGCAGTTCTTC
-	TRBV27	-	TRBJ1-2	CASSFYDGSLYGYTF	TGTGCCAGCAGTTTTTACGACGGGAGCCTCTATGGCTACACCTTC
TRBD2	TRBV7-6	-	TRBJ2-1	CASSSGLAVLNEQFF	TGTGCCAGCAGCTCGGGACTAGCGGTTTTGAATGAGCAGTTCTTC
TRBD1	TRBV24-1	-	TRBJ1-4	CATSGSQGATNEKLFF	TGTGCCACCAGTGGGTCACAGGGGGCTACTAATGAAAAACTGTTTTTT
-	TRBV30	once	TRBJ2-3	CAWSGLVGIDTQYF	TGTGCCTGGAGTGGACTAGTGGGGATAGATACGCAGTATTTT
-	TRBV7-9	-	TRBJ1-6	CASSSGDSPLHF	TGTGCCAGCAGCTCCGGTGATTCACCCCTCCACTTT